This TCR beta chain was retrieved from a study of Graves' ophthalmopathy and Graves' hyperthyroidism. Whole-study results and caveats: A majority of expanded thyroid clonotypes exceeding 0.001 frequency were likewise present in blood.

Transcripts of RNA were the source for amplifying TCR beta CDR3 regions. Second-round multiplex PCR followed a first-round RT-PCR using HTBI primers. TCRdb processed the multiplex PCR reads anew with MiXCR; each CDR3 protein has one entry. The table shows 40,000 to 45,000 distinct CDR3 sequences, with 45% to 60% occurring only once. This clonotype appeared many times. Its antigen is unknown. The CDR3 consists of 18 residues. The V gene's germline CDR1 is SGHTA and CDR2 FQGNSA. V lost 5 bases and J lost 1; bases outside the gene matches: 14. The material sequenced was peripheral blood. The chain uses TRBV7-2 and TRBJ2-5, with TRBD2 matching 9 bases. The clonotype was recovered from an adult man with Graves' ophthalmopathy. CDR3 sequence: CASSPHSGRATGQETQYF. CDR3 nucleotide sequence: TGTGCCAGCAGCCCCCATAGCGGGAGAGCGACCGGCCAAGAGACCCAGTACTTC.